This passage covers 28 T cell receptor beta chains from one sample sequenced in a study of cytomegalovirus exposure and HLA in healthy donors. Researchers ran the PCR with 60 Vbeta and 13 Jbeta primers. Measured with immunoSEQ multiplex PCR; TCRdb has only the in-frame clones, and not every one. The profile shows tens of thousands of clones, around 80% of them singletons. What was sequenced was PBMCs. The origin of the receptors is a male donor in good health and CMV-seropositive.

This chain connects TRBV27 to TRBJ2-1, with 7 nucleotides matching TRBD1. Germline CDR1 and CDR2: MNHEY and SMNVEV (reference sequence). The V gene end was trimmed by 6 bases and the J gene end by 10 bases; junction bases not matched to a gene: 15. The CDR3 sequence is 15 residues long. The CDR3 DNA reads TGTGCCAGCAGACTAGACAGGGTCTCGCTGGGGGAGCAGTTCTTC. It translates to CASRLDRVSLGEQFF.

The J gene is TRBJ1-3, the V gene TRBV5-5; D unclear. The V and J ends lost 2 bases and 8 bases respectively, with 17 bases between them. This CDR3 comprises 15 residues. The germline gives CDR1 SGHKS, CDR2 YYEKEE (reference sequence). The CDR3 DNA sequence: TGTGCCAGCAGCTTTTCCTCTAAGGTCGGGGACACCATATATTTT. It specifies CASSFSSKVGDTIYF.

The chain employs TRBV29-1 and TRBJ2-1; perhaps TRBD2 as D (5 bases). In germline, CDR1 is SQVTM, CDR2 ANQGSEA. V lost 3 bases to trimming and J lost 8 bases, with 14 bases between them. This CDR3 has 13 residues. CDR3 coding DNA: TGCAGCGTTGACGGGGTTAGGCCCGATGAGCAGTTCTTC. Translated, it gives CSVDGVRPDEQFF.

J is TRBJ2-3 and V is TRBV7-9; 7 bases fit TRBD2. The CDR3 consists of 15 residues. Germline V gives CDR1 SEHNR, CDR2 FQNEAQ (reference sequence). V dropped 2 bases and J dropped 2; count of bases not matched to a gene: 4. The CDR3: CASSLWLAVTDTQYF. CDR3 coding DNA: TGTGCCAGCAGCTTATGGCTAGCGGTCACAGATACGCAGTATTTT.

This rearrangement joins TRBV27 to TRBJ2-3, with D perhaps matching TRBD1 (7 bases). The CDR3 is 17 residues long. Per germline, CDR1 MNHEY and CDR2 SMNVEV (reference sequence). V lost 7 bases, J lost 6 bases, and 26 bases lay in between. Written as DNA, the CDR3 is TGTGCCAGCATGCGGGACAGATCTAAATGGGAAGCGGATACGCAGTATTTT. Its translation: CASMRDRSKWEADTQYF.

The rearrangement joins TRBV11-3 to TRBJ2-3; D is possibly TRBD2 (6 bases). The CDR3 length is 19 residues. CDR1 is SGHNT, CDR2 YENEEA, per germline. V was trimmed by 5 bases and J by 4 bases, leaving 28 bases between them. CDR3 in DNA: TGTGCCAGCAGCCCAGGAGGGAGTCCGCGGGTAGAAAGAGCAGATACGCAGTATTTT. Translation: CASSPGGSPRVERADTQYF.

CDR3 coding DNA: TGCGCCAGCAGTGAGCGGACAGCCAAGGAAGCTTTCTTT. Translating it yields CASSERTAKEAFF. V usage is TRBV10-1 and J usage is TRBJ1-1; tentatively, D is TRBD1 (6 bases). The CDR3 has 13 amino acids. V was cut by 2 bases and J by 8 bases, with 12 bases left in between. Per the germline V gene, CDR1 is WNHNN and CDR2 is SYGVQD (reference sequence).

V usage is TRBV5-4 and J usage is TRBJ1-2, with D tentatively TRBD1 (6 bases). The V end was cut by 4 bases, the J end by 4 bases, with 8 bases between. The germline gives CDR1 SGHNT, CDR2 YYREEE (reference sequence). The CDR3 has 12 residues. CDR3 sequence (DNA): TGTGCCAGCAGCCAGGACAGCTATGGCTACACCTTC. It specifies CASSQDSYGYTF.

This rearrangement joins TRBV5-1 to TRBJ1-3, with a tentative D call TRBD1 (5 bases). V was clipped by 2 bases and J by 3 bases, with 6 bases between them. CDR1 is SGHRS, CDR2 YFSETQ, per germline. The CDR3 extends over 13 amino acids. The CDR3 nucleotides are TGCGCCAGCAGCTTTCAGGGTGGAAACACCATATATTTT. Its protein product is CASSFQGGNTIYF.

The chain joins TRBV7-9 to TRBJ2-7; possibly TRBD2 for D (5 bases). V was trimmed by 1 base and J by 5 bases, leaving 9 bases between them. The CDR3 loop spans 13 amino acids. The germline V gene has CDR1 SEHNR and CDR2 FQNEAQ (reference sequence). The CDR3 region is CASSLGGSDEQYF. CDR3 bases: TGTGCCAGCAGCTTAGGAGGGTCGGACGAGCAGTACTTC.

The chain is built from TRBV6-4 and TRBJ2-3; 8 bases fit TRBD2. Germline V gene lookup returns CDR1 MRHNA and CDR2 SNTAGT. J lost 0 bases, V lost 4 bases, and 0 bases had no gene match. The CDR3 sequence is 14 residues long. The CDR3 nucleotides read TGTGCCAGCAGTGCTAGCGGGAGCACAGATACGCAGTATTTT. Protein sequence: CASSASGSTDTQYF.

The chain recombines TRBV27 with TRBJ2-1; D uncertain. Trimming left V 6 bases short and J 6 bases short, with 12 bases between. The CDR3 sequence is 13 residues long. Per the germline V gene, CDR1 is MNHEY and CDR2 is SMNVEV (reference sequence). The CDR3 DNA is TGTGCCAGCAGAAAGACTGGCGCCAATGAGCAGTTCTTC. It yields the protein CASRKTGANEQFF.

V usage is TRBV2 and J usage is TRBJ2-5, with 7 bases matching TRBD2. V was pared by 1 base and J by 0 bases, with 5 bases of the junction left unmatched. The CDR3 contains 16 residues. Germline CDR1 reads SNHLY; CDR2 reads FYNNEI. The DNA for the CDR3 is TGTGCCAGCAGTGAAGGGTTTAGCGGGTACCAAGAGACCCAGTACTTC. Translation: CASSEGFSGYQETQYF.

CDR3 sequence reads: CAWSLNRGNEKLFF. The CDR3 coding sequence is TGTGCCTGGAGCCTAAACAGGGGTAATGAAAAACTGTTTTTT. The chain recombines TRBV30 with TRBJ1-4; 7 bases align to TRBD1. This CDR3 has 14 amino acids. Germline CDR1 and CDR2: GTSNPN and SVGIG (reference sequence). With 3 bases clipped from V and 4 bases from J, the junction kept 5 bases outside the gene matches. Full variable domain (missing parts from reference TRBV30 and TRBJ1-4): SQTIHQWPATLVQPVGSPLSLECTVEGTSNPNLYWYRQAAGRGLQLLFYSVGIGQISSEVPQNLSASRPQDRQFILSSKKLLLSDSGFYLCAWSLNRGNEKLFFGSGTQLSVL.

DNA for the CDR3: TGTGCCAGTCAGGTAGCGGGGGGGCCTTACGAGCAGTACTTC. This encodes CASQVAGGPYEQYF. The chain uses TRBV6-5 and TRBJ2-7, with 11 bases identical to TRBD2. With V trimmed by 9 bases and J by 4 bases, 8 bases remained unmatched. The CDR3 has 14 amino acids. Per germline, CDR1 MNHEY and CDR2 SVGAGI.

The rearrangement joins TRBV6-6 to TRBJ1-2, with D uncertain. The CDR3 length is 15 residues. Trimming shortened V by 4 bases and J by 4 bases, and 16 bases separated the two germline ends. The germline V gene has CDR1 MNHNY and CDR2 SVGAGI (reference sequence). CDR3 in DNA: TGTGCCAGCAGTTCCCGGGGTGGGGAGTTCTATGGCTACACCTTC. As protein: CASSSRGGEFYGYTF.

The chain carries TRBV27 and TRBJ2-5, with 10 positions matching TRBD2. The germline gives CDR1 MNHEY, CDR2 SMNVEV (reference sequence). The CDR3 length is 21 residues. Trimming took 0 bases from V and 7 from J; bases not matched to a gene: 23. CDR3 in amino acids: CASSLSTSFGSASGRRGTQYF. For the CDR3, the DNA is TGTGCCAGCAGTTTATCGACGTCTTTCGGAAGCGCTAGCGGGAGAAGGGGGACCCAGTACTTC.

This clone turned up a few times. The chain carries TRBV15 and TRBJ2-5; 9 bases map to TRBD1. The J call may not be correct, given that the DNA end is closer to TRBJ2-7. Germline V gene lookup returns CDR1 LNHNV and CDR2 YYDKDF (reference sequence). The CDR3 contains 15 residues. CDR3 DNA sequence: TGTGCCACCAGCCTAGGACAGGGGAGGACCTACGAGCAGTACTTC. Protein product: CATSLGQGRTYEQYF.

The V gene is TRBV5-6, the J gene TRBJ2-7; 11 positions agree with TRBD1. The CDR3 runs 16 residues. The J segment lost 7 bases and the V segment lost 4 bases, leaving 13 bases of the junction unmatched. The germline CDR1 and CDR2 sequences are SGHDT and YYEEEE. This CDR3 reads CASSTTGTGGEWEQYF. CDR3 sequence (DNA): TGTGCCAGCAGCACGACCGGGACAGGGGGAGAGTGGGAGCAGTACTTC.

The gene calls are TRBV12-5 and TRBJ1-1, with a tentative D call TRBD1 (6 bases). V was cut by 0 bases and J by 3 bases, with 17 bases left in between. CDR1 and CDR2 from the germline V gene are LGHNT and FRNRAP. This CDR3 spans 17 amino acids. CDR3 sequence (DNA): TGTGCTAGTGGTTTGGTACGGGCTGGGGGGGCGGACACTGAAGCTTTCTTT. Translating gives CASGLVRAGGADTEAFF.

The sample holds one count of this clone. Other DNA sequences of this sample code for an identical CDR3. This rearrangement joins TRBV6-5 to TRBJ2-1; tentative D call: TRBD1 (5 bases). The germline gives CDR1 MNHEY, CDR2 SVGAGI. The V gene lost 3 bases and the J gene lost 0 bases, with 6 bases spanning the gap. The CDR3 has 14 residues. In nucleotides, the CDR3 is TGTGCCAGCAGTTATGACAGCTCCTACAATGAGCAGTTCTTC. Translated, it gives CASSYDSSYNEQFF.

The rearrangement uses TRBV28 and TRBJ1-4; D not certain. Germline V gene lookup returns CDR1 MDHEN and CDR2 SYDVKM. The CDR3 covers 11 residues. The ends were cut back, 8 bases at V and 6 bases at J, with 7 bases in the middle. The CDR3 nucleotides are TGTGCCAGCGGGCCTTATGAAAAACTGTTTTTT. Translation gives CASGPYEKLFF. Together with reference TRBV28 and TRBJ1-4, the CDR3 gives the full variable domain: DVKVTQSSRYLVKRTGEKVFLECVQDMDHENMFWYRQDPGLGLRLIYFSYDVKMKEKGDIPEGYSVSREKKERFSLILESASTNQTSMYLCASGPYEKLFFGSGTQLSVL.

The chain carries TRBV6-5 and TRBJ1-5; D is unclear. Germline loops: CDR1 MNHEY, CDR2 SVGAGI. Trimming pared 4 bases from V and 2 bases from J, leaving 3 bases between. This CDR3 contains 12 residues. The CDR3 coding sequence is TGTGCCAGCAGTTCTCGCAATCAGCCCCAGCATTTT. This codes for CASSSRNQPQHF.

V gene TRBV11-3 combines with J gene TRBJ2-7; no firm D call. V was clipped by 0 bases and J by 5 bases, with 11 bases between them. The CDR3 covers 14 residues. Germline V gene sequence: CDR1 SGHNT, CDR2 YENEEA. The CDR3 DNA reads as TGTGCCAGCAGCTTAGATTGGAGTTCCCACGAGCAGTACTTC. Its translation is CASSLDWSSHEQYF.

This CDR3 is CASSEGYNSPLHF. The CDR3 bases are TGTGCCAGCAGCGAGGGATATAATTCACCCCTCCACTTT. The rearrangement uses TRBV7-3 and TRBJ1-6; no clear D. V shed 5 bases and J shed 4 bases, with 6 bases lying between them. This CDR3 is 13 amino acids long. From germline, CDR1 is SGHTA and CDR2 FQGTGA.

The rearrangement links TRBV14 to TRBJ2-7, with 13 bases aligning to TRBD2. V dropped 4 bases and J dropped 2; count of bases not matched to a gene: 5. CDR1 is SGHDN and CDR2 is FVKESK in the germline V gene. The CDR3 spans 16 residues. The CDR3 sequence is CASSRTSGSPPYEQYF. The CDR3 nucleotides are TGTGCCAGCAGCCGGACTAGCGGGAGTCCCCCCTACGAGCAGTACTTC. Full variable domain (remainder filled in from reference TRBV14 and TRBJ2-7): EAGVTQFPSHSVIEKGQTVTLRCDPISGHDNLYWYRRVMGKEIKFLLHFVKESKQDESGMPNNRFLAERTGGTYSTLKVQPAELEDSGVYFCASSRTSGSPPYEQYFGPGTRLTVT.

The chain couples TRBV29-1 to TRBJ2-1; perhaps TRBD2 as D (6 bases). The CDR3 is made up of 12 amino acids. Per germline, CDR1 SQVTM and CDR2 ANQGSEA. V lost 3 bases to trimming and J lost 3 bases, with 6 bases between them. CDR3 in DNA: TGCAGCGTTGATAGCGGCTACAATGAGCAGTTCTTC. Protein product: CSVDSGYNEQFF.

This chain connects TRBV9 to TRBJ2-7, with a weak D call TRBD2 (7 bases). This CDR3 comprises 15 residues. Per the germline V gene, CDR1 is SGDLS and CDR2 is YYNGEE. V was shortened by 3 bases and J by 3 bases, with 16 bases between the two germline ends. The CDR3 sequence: CASSGGGDGRYEQYF. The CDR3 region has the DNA TGTGCCAGCAGCGGAGGGGGGGACGGACGCTACGAGCAGTACTTC. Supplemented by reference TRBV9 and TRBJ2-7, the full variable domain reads DSGVTQTPKHLITATGQRVTLRCSPRSGDLSVYWYQQSLDQGLQFLIQYYNGEERAKGNILERFSAQQFPDLHSELNLSSLELGDSALYFCASSGGGDGRYEQYFGPGTRLTVT.